These 16 T cell receptor beta chains originate from one sample sequenced in a study of monozygotic twins with inflammatory bowel disease. TCRdb reprocessed the 5' RACE reads, keeping one entry per CDR3 protein, no DNA. Here the sample table reports about 380,000 distinct CDR3 sequences. Material: blood. These receptors were taken from a human donor with ulcerative colitis or Crohn's disease, or a healthy co-twin of an affected twin (not recorded which).

The CDR3 sequence is CASSMGVGSYNEQFF. The chain couples TRBV7-8 to TRBJ2-1. CDR1 and CDR2 (germline): SGHVS, FQNEAQ. This CDR3 is built from 15 residues.

The J gene is TRBJ2-5, the V gene TRBV9; without DNA, the TCRdb call of TRBD1 cannot be checked. This CDR3 is 14 amino acids long. Germline CDR1 and CDR2: SGDLS and YYNGEE. The CDR3 here is CASSVMQGGETQYF.

The chain is built from TRBV14 and TRBJ2-7; TCRdb's D call of TRBD1 is untestable without DNA. The CDR3 covers 15 residues. The V gene's germline CDR1 is SGHDN and CDR2 FVKESK. The chain's CDR3 is CASSQESGVSYEQYF.

The rearrangement joins TRBV7-9 to TRBJ1-5. The germline CDR1 and CDR2 sequences are SEHNR and FQNEAQ (reference sequence). The CDR3 extends over 12 amino acids. The CDR3 reads CASSLAPQPQHF.

The rearrangement links TRBV19 to TRBJ2-5; the TRBD1 assignment by TCRdb is unverifiable without DNA. The CDR3 contains 17 residues. The germline CDR1 and CDR2 sequences are LNHDA and SQIVND (reference sequence). The CDR3 spells CASSIRRGITTQETQYF.

The genes are TRBV29-1 and TRBJ2-6; lacking DNA, the TRBD1 call made by TCRdb goes unchecked. The CDR3 loop spans 15 amino acids. CDR1 SQVTM and CDR2 ANQGSEA come from the germline V gene. The CDR3 loop reads CSARTGSSGANVLTF. The full variable domain, completed using reference TRBV29-1 and TRBJ2-6, is SAVISQKPSRDICQRGTSLTIQCQVDSQVTMMFWYRQQPGQSLTLIATANQGSEATYESGFVIDKFPISRPNLTFSTLTVSNMSPEDSSIYLCSARTGSSGANVLTFGAGSRLTVL.

The chain combines TRBV24-1 with TRBJ2-7; TCRdb's assignment of TRBD1 cannot be checked, as there is no DNA. CDR1 is KGHDR and CDR2 is SFDVKD in the germline V gene. The CDR3 spans 15 residues. The CDR3 loop reads CATTASYRDALEQYF.

This chain joins TRBV10-3 and TRBJ2-1. There are 15 residues in the CDR3. Germline loops: CDR1 ENHRY, CDR2 SYGVKD. Here the CDR3 reads CAISESGSQYNEQFF.

The rearrangement uses TRBV7-2 and TRBJ2-2. The CDR3 has 15 residues. Germline CDR1 SGHTA, CDR2 FQGNSA. This CDR3 is CASSLAVQSGGELFF.

The chain employs TRBV24-1 and TRBJ2-3; TCRdb's D gene call, TRBD2, goes unchecked for lack of DNA. The CDR3 is 19 residues long. Germline V CDR1 and CDR2: KGHDR, SFDVKD. The CDR3 region is CATSDSYPLVPSFTDTQYF.

This rearrangement joins TRBV11-2 to TRBJ2-7; TCRdb reports TRBD1, a call that lacks DNA to check it against. Germline V gene sequence: CDR1 SGHAT, CDR2 FQNNGV. This CDR3 is 12 amino acids long. CDR3: CASSLDRWQGSF.

The chain employs TRBV27 and TRBJ2-7; TCRdb gives TRBD1 as the D gene, but with no DNA this cannot be confirmed. The germline V gene encodes CDR1 MNHEY and CDR2 SMNVEV (reference sequence). The CDR3 runs 15 residues. The CDR3 protein is CASSFQGLGTTEQYF.

The chain is built from TRBV3-1 and TRBJ2-3; the TCRdb D gene call, TRBD1, has no DNA to confirm it. Germline CDR1 is LGHDT and CDR2 is YNNKEL (reference sequence). The CDR3 has 17 residues. The CDR3: CASSQPRGEAYTDTQYF.

Here the CDR3 reads CASSPSASNEQFF. The chain is built from TRBV7-3 and TRBJ2-1. Germline CDR1 reads SGHTA; CDR2 reads FQGTGA. The CDR3 is made up of 13 amino acids.

This sequence joins TRBV7-8 and TRBJ2-1. The CDR3 spans 11 residues. Germline V lookup: CDR1 SGHVS, CDR2 FQNEAQ. The CDR3 reads CASSPRNEQFF.

The rearrangement uses TRBV3-1 and TRBJ2-3. This CDR3 contains 12 residues. The germline V gene encodes CDR1 LGHDT and CDR2 YNNKEL (reference sequence). This CDR3 is CASSRTADTQYF.